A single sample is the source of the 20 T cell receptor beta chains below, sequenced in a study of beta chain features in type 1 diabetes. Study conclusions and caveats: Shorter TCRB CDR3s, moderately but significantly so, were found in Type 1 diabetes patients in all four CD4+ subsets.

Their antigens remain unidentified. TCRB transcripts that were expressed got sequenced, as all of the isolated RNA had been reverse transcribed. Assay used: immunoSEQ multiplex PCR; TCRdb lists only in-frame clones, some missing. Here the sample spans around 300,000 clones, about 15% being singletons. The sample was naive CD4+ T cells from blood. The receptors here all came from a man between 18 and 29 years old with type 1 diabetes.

The CDR3 loop reads CASRTGATEAFF. The CDR3 coding sequence is TGTGCCAGCAGGACAGGGGCGACTGAAGCTTTCTTT. The chain employs TRBV6-6 and TRBJ1-1; the match to TRBD1 covers 8 bases. Germline-derived CDR1 and CDR2 are MNHNY and SVGAGI (reference sequence). V lost 6 bases to trimming and J lost 5 bases; unmatched junction nucleotides: 2. The CDR3 extends over 12 amino acids.

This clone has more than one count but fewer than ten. The chain's CDR3 is CASSLHPSGSVEQYF. The CDR3 nucleotides read TGTGCCAGCAGCTTACACCCTAGCGGGAGTGTCGAGCAGTACTTC. This chain links TRBV7-2 with TRBJ2-7; TRBD2 matches at 10 bases. The CDR3 sequence is 15 residues long. V was pared by 2 bases and J by 6 bases, with 7 bases of the junction left unmatched. Germline-derived CDR1 and CDR2 are SGHTA and FQGNSA.

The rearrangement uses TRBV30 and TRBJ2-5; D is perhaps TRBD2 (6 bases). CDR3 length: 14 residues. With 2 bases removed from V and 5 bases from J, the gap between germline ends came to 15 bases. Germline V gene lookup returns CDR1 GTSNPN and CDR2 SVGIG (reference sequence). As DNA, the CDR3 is TGTGCCTGGAGTTCAATGGGGGGACGGGAGACCCAGTACTTC. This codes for CAWSSMGGRETQYF.

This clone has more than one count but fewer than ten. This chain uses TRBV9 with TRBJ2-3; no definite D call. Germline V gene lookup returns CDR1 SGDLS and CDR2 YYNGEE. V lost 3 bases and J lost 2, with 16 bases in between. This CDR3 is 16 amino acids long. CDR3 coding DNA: TGTGCCAGCAGCGCCCAACTATTCCGACTCACAGATACGCAGTATTTT. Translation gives CASSAQLFRLTDTQYF.

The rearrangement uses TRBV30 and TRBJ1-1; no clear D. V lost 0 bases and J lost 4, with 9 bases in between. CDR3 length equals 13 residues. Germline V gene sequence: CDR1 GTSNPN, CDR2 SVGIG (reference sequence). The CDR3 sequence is CAWSVQQSTEAFF. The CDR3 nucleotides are TGTGCCTGGAGTGTACAACAGTCCACTGAAGCTTTCTTT.

CDR3 sequence reads: CASSSGQGTYEQYF. CDR3 DNA: TGTGCCAGCAGTTCCGGACAGGGAACCTACGAGCAGTACTTC. The chain recombines TRBV27 with TRBJ2-7; 8 bases fit TRBD1. CDR1 MNHEY and CDR2 SMNVEV come from the germline V gene (reference sequence). This CDR3 region has 14 residues. With 4 bases clipped from V and 2 bases from J, the junction kept 4 bases outside the gene matches.

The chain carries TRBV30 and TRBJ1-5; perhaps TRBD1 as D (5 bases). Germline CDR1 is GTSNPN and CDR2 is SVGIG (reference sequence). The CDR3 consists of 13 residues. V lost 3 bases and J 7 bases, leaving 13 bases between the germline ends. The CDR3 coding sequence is TGTGCCTGGAGAGATCAGGGTTCCCAGCCCCAGCATTTT. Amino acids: CAWRDQGSQPQHF.

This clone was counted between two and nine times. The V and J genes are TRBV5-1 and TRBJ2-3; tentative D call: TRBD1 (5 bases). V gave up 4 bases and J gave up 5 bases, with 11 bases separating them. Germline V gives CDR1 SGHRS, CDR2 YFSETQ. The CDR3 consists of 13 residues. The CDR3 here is CASSGNQGDTQYF. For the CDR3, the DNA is TGCGCCAGCAGCGGGAATCAGGGAGATACGCAGTATTTT.

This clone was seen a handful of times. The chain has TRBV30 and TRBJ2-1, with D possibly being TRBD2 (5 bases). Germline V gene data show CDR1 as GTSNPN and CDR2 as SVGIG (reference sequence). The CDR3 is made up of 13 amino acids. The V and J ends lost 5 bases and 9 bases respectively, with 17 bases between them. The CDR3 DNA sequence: TGTGCCTGGGCCTCCTATAGCGTAGGTGAGCAGTTCTTC. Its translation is CAWASYSVGEQFF.

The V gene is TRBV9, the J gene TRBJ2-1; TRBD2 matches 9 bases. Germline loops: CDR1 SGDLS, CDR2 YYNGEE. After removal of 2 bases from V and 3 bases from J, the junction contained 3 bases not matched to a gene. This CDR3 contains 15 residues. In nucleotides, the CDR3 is TGTGCCAGCAGCGTTAGCGGGAGCTACTACAATGAGCAGTTCTTC. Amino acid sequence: CASSVSGSYYNEQFF.

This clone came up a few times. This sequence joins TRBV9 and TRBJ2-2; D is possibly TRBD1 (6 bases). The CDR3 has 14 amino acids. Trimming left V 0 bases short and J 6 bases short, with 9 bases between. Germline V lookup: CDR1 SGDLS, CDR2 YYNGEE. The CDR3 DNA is TGTGCCAGCAGCGTAGACCAGGGGCCCGGGGAGCTGTTTTTT. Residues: CASSVDQGPGELFF.

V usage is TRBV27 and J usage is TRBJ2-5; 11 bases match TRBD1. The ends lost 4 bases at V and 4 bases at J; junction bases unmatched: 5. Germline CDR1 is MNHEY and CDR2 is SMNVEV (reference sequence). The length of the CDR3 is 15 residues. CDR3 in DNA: TGTGCCAGCAGTTCCAGGACAGGGGGCAGAGAGACCCAGTACTTC. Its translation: CASSSRTGGRETQYF.

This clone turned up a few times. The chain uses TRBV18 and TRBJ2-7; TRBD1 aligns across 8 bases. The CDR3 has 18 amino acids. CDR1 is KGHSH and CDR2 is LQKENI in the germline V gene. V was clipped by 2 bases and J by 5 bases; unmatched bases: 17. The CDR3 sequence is CASSPGRIYRDRFNEQYF. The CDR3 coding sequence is TGTGCCAGCTCACCAGGAAGGATTTATCGGGACAGGTTCAACGAGCAGTACTTC.

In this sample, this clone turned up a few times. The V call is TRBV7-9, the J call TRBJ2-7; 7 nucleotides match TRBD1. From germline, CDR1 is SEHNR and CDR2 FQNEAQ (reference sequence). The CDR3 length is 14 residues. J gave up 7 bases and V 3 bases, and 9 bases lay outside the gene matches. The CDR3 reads CASSLAGQVKEQYF. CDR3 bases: TGTGCCAGCAGCTTGGCCGGACAGGTCAAAGAGCAGTACTTC.

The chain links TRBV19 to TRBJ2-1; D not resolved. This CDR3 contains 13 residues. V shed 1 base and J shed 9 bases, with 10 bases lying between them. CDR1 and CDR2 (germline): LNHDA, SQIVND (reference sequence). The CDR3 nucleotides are TGTGCCAGTAGTATAGTTATAGTAGCTGAGCAGTTCTTC. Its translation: CASSIVIVAEQFF.

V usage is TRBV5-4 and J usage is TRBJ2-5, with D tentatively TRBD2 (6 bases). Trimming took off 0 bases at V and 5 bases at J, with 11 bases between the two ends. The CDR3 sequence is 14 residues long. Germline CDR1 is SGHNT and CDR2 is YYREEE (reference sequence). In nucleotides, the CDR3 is TGTGCCAGCAGCTTGGAGGGAGGATCGGAGACCCAGTACTTC. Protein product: CASSLEGGSETQYF.

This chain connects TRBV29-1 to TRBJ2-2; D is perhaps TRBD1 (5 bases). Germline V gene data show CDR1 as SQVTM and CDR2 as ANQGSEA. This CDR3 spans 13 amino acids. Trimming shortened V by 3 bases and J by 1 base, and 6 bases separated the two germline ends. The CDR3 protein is CSVDRENTGELFF. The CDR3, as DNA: TGCAGCGTTGACAGGGAGAACACCGGGGAGCTGTTTTTT.

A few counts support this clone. The CDR3: CASSPGFYEQYF. CDR3 bases: TGTGCCAGCAGTCCAGGGTTCTACGAGCAGTACTTC. V and J are TRBV7-9 and TRBJ2-7, with D possibly being TRBD1 (5 bases). CDR1 SEHNR and CDR2 FQNEAQ come from the germline V gene (reference sequence). The ends were cut back, 6 bases at V and 3 bases at J, with 9 bases in the middle. This CDR3 is built from 12 residues.

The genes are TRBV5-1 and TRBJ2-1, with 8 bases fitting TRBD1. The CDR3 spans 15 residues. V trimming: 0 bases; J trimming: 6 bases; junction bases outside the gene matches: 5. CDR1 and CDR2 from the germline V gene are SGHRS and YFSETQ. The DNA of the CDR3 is TGCGCCAGCAGCTTGGGTCTACAGGGGGTCAATGAGCAGTTCTTC. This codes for CASSLGLQGVNEQFF.

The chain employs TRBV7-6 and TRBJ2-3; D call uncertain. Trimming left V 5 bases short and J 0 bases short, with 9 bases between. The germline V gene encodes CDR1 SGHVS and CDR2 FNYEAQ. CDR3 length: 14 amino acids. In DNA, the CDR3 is TGTGCCAGCAGCCAAGCCACTAGCACAGATACGCAGTATTTT. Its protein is CASSQATSTDTQYF. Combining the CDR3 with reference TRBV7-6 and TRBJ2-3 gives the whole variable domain GAGVSQSPRYKVTKRGQDVALRCDPISGHVSLYWYRQALGQGPEFLTYFNYEAQQDKSGLPNDRFSAERPEGSISTLTIQRTEQRDSAMYRCASSQATSTDTQYFGPGTRLTVL.